Listed here is a single T cell receptor (beta chain). Its antigen is as yet unknown. Some clones are missing from TCRdb's copy, which holds only in-frame ones; the method was immunoSEQ multiplex PCR. This table has 200,000 to 300,000 clones, more than 75% appearing once. The data derive from a study of cytomegalovirus exposure and HLA in healthy donors. Findings and limits, study-wide: A later analysis found first-cohort TCR clusters tended to co-occur in the 90 to 150 validation repertoires.

The CDR3 contains 15 residues. Germline-derived CDR1 and CDR2 are SGHVS and FQNEAQ. V was shortened by 2 bases and J by 1 base, with 11 bases between the two germline ends. Sequencing was carried out using PBMCs. V gene TRBV7-8 combines with J gene TRBJ1-1; the D is unclear. The TCR sequence derives from a woman in her twenties or thirties in good health and CMV-seropositive. In DNA, the CDR3 is TGTGCCAGCAGCTTAAGTCGGTTCGGGAACACTGAAGCTTTCTTT. It is translated as CASSLSRFGNTEAFF.